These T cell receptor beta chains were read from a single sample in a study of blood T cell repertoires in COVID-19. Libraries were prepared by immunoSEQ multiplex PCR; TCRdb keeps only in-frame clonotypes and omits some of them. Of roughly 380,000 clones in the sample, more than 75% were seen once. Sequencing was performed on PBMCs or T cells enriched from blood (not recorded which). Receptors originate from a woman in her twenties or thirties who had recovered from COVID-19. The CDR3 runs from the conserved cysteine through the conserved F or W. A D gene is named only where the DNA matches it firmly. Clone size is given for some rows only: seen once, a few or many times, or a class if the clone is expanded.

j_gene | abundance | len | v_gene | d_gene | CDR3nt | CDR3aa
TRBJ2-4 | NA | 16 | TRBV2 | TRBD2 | TGTGCCAGCAGCGCCTCCCGACTAGCGGAATTAAACATTCAGTACTTC | CASSASRLAELNIQYF
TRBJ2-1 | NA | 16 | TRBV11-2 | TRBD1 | TGTGCCAGCAGCTCGACAGGGGGTACGAAAATCAATGAGCAGTTCTTC | CASSSTGGTKINEQFF
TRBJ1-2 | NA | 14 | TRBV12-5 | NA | TGTGCTAGTGGTTTAGAGGCTTTTGGCTATGGCTACACCTTC | CASGLEAFGYGYTF
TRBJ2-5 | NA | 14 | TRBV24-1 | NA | TGTGCCACCAGTGAGTCAGGGGCCCAAGAGACCCAGTACTTC | CATSESGAQETQYF
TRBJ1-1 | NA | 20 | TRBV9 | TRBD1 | TGTGCCAGCAGCCCGCTGACGACAAACAGGGGGCGAGGCATGAACACTGAAGCTTTCTTT | CASSPLTTNRGRGMNTEAFF
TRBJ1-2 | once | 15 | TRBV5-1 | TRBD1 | TGCGCCAGCAGCTCACAACCGACAGGGGACTATGGCTACACCTTC | CASSSQPTGDYGYTF
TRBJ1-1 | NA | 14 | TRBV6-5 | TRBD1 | TGTGCCAGCAGAGGCGACAGGGTGAACACTGAAGCTTTCTTT | CASRGDRVNTEAFF
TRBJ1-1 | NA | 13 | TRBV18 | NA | TGTGCCAGCTCACCGGGGCTGAACACTGAAGCTTTCTTT | CASSPGLNTEAFF
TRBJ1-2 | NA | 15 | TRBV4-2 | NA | TGTGCCAGCAGCCAAGAATCGGCGCGTATGGGCGGCTACACCTTC | CASSQESARMGGYTF
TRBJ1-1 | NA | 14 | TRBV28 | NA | TGTGCCAGCAGTCCCTTGCGAGTTACTGCTGAAGCTTTCTTT | CASSPLRVTAEAFF
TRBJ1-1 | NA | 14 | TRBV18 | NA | TGTGCCAGCTCACCACCGCCGCAGGGCACTGAAGCTTTCTTT | CASSPPPQGTEAFF
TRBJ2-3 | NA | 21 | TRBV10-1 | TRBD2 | TGCGCCAGCAGTGACCACAACCGCGGACTAGCGGGGGCGCTTGGCACAGATACGCAGTATTTT | CASSDHNRGLAGALGTDTQYF
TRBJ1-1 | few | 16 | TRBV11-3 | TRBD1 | TGTGCCAGCAGCTTAGATGGGAGAGGGGGCGTTTCTGAAGCTTTCTTT | CASSLDGRGGVSEAFF
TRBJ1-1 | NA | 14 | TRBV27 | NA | TGTGCCAGCAGTCCCCAGGGAACGAACACTGAAGCTTTCTTT | CASSPQGTNTEAFF
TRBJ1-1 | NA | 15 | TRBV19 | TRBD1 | TGTGCCAGTAGTACTTCGGGACAGGGACCCACTGAAGCTTTCTTT | CASSTSGQGPTEAFF
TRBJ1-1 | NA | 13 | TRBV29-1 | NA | TGCAGCGGCTGCACAGGGCCTGACACTGAAGCTTTCTTT | CSGCTGPDTEAFF
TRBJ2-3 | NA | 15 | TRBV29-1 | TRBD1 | TGCAGCGTTGACGCCGGGACAGTAGAAACAGATACGCAGTATTTT | CSVDAGTVETDTQYF
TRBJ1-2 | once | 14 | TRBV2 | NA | TGTGCCAGCAGTATGAGTACAGGGTCCTATGGCTACACCTTC | CASSMSTGSYGYTF
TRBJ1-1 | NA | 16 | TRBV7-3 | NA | TGTGCCAGCAGCTTAACAAGGCCGGGATTGAACACTGAAGCTTTCTTT | CASSLTRPGLNTEAFF
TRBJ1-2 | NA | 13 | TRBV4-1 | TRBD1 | TGCGCCAGCAGCCAGACAGGGTTCTGGGGCTACACCTTC | CASSQTGFWGYTF
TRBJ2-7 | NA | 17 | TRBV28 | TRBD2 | TGTGCCAGCAGTTTGGGGACAGCGGGAGGCCACTCCTACGAGCAGTACTTC | CASSLGTAGGHSYEQYF
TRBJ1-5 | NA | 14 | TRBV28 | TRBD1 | TGTGCCACCCGGAACAGGGGTAGCAATCAGCCCCAGCATTTT | CATRNRGSNQPQHF
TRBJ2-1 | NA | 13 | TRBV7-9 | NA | TGTGCCAGCAGCTACTACGGGGGCAATGAGCAGTTCTTC | CASSYYGGNEQFF
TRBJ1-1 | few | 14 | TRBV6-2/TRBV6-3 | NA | TGTGCCAGCAGTTTTGGACACACGGGCCCTGAAGCTTTCTTT | CASSFGHTGPEAFF
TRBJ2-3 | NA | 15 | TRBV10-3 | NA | TGTGCCATCAGTGTAGGGGGGGGGCCCCCAGATACGCAGTATTTT | CAISVGGGPPDTQYF
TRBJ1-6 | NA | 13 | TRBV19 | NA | TGTGCCAGTAGTGAAACGCGAAATTCACCCCTCCACTTT | CASSETRNSPLHF
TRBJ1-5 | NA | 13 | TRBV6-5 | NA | TGTGCCAGCCAGCGGGACGGAGATCAGCCCCAGCATTTT | CASQRDGDQPQHF
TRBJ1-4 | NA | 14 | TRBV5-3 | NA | TGTGCCAGAAGGGGGCGGGACGGCTATGAAAAACTGTTTTTT | CARRGRDGYEKLFF
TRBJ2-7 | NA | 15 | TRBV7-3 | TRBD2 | TGTGCCAGCAGCCTAACCGGGACTACCTCCTACGAGCAGTACTTC | CASSLTGTTSYEQYF
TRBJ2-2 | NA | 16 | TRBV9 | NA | TGTGCCAGCAGCGTCCAGGGGGGTGCGAACACCGGGGAGCTGTTTTTT | CASSVQGGANTGELFF
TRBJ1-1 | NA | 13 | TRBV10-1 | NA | TGCGCCAGCAGTGCGAACAGCTACACTGAAGCTTTCTTT | CASSANSYTEAFF
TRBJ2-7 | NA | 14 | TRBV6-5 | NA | TGTGCCAGCACTACCCGAGACAGGTTCTACGAGCAGTACTTC | CASTTRDRFYEQYF
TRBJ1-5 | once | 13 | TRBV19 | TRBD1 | TGTGCCAGTAGCCTGGACAGGGTTCAGCCCCAGCATTTT | CASSLDRVQPQHF
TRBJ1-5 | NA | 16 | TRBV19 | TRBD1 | TGTGCCAGTGTTGTTCGGCAGGGGGGATTCAATCAGCCCCAGCATTTT | CASVVRQGGFNQPQHF
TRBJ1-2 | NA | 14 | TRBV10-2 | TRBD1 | TGCGCCAGCAGTGAGTCAGGGGGCGCGGCCGGCTACACCTTC | CASSESGGAAGYTF
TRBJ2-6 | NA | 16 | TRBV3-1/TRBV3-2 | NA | TGTGCCAGCAGCCAAGATATAGCCTCTGGGGCCAACGTCCTGACTTTC | CASSQDIASGANVLTF
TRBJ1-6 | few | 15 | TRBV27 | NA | TGTGCCAGCAGTTTATGGTCTGGGAGTAATTCACCCCTCCACTTT | CASSLWSGSNSPLHF
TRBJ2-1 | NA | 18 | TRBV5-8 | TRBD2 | TGTGCCAGCAGCTCGGGACTAGCGGGAATCCACTCCTACAATGAGCAGTTCTTC | CASSSGLAGIHSYNEQFF
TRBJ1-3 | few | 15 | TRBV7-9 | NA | TGTGCCAGCAGCCCCCCGGGGAAGTCTGGAAACACCATATATTTT | CASSPPGKSGNTIYF
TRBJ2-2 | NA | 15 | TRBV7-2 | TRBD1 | TGTGCCAGCAGCGTACGGGACAGGGGGCCAGGGGAGCTGTTTTTT | CASSVRDRGPGELFF
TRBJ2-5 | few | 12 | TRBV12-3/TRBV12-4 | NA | TGTGCCAGCAGCCGGGACCAAGAGACCCAGTACTTC | CASSRDQETQYF
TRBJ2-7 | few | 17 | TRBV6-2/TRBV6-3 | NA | TGTGCCAGCAGTTACTCGAGTGAGGATAGCATTTCCTACGAGCAGTACTTC | CASSYSSEDSISYEQYF
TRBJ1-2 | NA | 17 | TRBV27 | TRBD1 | TGTGCCAGCAGTCCGGGACAGGGGACAGTTAGGTTTGGTGGCTACACCTTC | CASSPGQGTVRFGGYTF
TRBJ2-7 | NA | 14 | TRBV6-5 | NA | TGTGCCAGTACGACCCCAGGGGGGAGCGACGAGCAGTACTTC | CASTTPGGSDEQYF
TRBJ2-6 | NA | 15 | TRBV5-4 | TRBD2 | TGTGCCAGCAGCACGGGGGGCTCTGGGGCCAACGTCCTGACTTTC | CASSTGGSGANVLTF
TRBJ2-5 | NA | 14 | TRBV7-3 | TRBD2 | TGTGCCAGCAGCCCCCAGAGCGGGAGAGAGACCCAGTACTTC | CASSPQSGRETQYF
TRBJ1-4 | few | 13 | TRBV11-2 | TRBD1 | TGTGCCAGCAGCCCCCCAGGGGGGATGAAACTGTTTTTT | CASSPPGGMKLFF
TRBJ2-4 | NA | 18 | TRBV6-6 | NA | TGTGCCAGCAGTCGCTTCCGACAGATGGGCATGGGCAAAAACATTCAGTACTTC | CASSRFRQMGMGKNIQYF
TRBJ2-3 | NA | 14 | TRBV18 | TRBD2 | TGTGCCAGCTCCGGACTAGCGGACACAGATACGCAGTATTTT | CASSGLADTDTQYF
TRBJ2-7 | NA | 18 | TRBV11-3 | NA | TGTGCCAGCAGCCCCCCCCAAATGGGGCGATGTAGCTCCTACGAGCAGTACTTC | CASSPPQMGRCSSYEQYF
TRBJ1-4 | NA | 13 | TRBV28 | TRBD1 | TGTGCCACCGAGGACAGGGGTAGGGAAAAACTGTTTTTT | CATEDRGREKLFF
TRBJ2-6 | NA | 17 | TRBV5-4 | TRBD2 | TGTGCCAGCACCGTAGCGGGAGGGCCATCAGGGGCCAACGTCCTGACTTTC | CASTVAGGPSGANVLTF
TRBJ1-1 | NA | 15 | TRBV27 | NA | TGTGCCAGCAGTCTCGCCTGGACAGCGAGCACTGAAGCTTTCTTT | CASSLAWTASTEAFF
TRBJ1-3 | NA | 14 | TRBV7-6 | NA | TGTGCCAGCAGTCCATCCCACTCTGGAAACACCATATATTTT | CASSPSHSGNTIYF
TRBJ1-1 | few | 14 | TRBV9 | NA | TGTGCCAGCAGCTTAAGCCACGGGGATACTGAAGCTTTCTTT | CASSLSHGDTEAFF
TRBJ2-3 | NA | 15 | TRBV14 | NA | TGTGCCAGCAGCCAAGTCGCCACCGCGAGGGATACGCAGTATTTT | CASSQVATARDTQYF
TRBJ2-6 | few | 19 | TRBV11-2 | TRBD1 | TGTGCCAGCAGCTCGGACCAGGGGGTTGTTATCTCTGGGGCCAACGTCCTGACTTTC | CASSSDQGVVISGANVLTF
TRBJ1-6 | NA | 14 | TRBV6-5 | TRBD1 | TGTGCCAGACGACAGGGAAGTAGCAATTCACCCCTCCACTTT | CARRQGSSNSPLHF
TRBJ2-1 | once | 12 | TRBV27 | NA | TGTGCCAGCAGTCCCACGGCGCGGGAGCAGTTCTTC | CASSPTAREQFF